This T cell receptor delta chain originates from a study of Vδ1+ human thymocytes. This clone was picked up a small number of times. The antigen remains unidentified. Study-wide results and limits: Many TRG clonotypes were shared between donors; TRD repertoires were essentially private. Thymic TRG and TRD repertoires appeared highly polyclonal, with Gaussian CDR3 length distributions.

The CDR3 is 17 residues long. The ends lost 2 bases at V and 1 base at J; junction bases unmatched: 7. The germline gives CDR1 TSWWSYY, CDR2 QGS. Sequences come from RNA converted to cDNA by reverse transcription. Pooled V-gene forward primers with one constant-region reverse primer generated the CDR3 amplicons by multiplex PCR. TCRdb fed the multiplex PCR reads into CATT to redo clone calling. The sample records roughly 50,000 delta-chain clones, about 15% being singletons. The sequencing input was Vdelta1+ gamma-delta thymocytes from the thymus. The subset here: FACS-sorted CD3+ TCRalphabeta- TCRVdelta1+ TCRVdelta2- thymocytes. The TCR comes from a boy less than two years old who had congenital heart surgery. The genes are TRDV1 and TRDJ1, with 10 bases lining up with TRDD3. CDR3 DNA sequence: TGTGCTCTTGGGGAATTGGAGTGGGGGATACTCACCGATAAACTCATCTTT. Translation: CALGELEWGILTDKLIF.